This entry is about one T cell receptor (beta chain). In the source study's methods: The assay estimated nucleated cells by amplifying reference gene primers. Repertoires were generated with immunoSEQ multiplex PCR, while TCRdb's copy carries only in-frame clones and drops some. That table gives V, J and clone size, and the DNA gave D and trimming. The table lists fewer than 500,000 clones, about 89% of them singletons. This sample is part of a study of blood T cell repertoires in COVID-19. Turning to the study itself: Sites across the United States, Italy and Spain contributed samples from acute and convalescent COVID-19. The analysed material was cDNA or gDNA that came from T cells, B-cell-depleted T cells, or PBMCs.

Germline CDR1 is SGHKS and CDR2 is YYEKEE (reference sequence). J gave up 10 bases and V 5 bases, and 9 bases lay outside the gene matches. CDR3 length equals 13 residues. This receptor was obtained from a woman under 40 with acute or convalescent COVID-19. The J gene is TRBJ1-1, the V gene TRBV5-5; 9 positions agree with TRBD1. Sequencing was done on a sample of peripheral blood. The CDR3 DNA reads as TGTGCCAGCAGACCGGGACAGGGTACGTTAGCTTTCTTT. Translating it yields CASRPGQGTLAFF.